The rows below give T cell receptor beta chains drawn from one sample of a study of shared clonotypes between healthy human individuals. TCRdb keeps only in-frame clones here, not all; method: immunoSEQ multiplex PCR. The data contain roughly 700,000 clones, roughly 91% of them singletons. Sequencing input: memory CD8+ T cells from PBMCs. These receptors came from a man younger than 35 in good health. Some clones in this sample may be carry-over from other donors' samples. Both conserved end residues are part of each CDR3. D genes are given only for firm matches. Only some rows state a clone size, as once, few, many or a class for expanded clones.

j_gene | v_gene | d_gene | abundance | CDR3nt | CDR3aa
TRBJ2-7 | TRBV28 | NA | NA | TGTGCCAGCAGTTCCCCCCGGGAGTGGGGCTACGAGCAGTACTTC | CASSSPREWGYEQYF
TRBJ2-7 | TRBV27 | NA | NA | TGTGCCAGCAGTTCAGGACCCTACGAGCAGTACTTC | CASSSGPYEQYF
TRBJ2-7 | TRBV28 | NA | NA | TGTGCCAGCAGTGGCAGGGACTCCTACGAGCAGTACTTC | CASSGRDSYEQYF
TRBJ2-7 | TRBV6-1 | TRBD2 | NA | TGTGCCAGCAGTGAACTCGAGGCTAGCGGGAGAGTCTACGAGCAGTACTTC | CASSELEASGRVYEQYF
TRBJ2-1 | TRBV7-6 | TRBD2 | NA | TGTGCCAGCAGCTCCGGGACTAGCGTAGGGGATGAGCAGTTCTTC | CASSSGTSVGDEQFF
TRBJ2-1 | TRBV19 | NA | NA | TGTGCCAGTAGTTCCTTTTGGGGGAGCGGGGAGCAGTTCTTC | CASSSFWGSGEQFF
TRBJ1-2 | TRBV28 | NA | NA | TGTGCCAGCAGATTGGCGGGGGACTATGGCTACACCTTC | CASRLAGDYGYTF
TRBJ1-4 | TRBV6-1 | NA | NA | TGTGCCAGCAGTGAACTCGGGACAAGGGAAAAACTGTTTTTT | CASSELGTREKLFF
TRBJ1-1 | TRBV11-2 | NA | NA | TGTGCCAGCAGCTTAGGTTCCGGGGGGAGAGCTTTCTTT | CASSLGSGGRAFF
TRBJ2-2 | TRBV5-1 | NA | NA | TGCGCCAGCAGCTACCCATTGGGCGGGGAGCTGTTTTTT | CASSYPLGGELFF
TRBJ2-7 | TRBV6-5 | NA | NA | TGTGCCAGCAGCCCTAGGGTTGGACAGCCATACGAGCAGTACTTC | CASSPRVGQPYEQYF
TRBJ1-2 | TRBV9 | TRBD1 | NA | TGTGCCAGCAGCGGAGGGACAGGTCGCGGCTATGGCTACACCTTC | CASSGGTGRGYGYTF
TRBJ2-1 | TRBV5-1 | NA | NA | TGCGCCAGCAGCCTAATGACGGGAAGTCGGGTCGGGAATGAGCAGTTCTTC | CASSLMTGSRVGNEQFF
TRBJ2-1 | TRBV6-1 | TRBD2 | NA | TGTGCCAGCGGTGGGGGGGGAGCCTACAATGAGCAGTTCTTC | CASGGGGAYNEQFF
TRBJ1-2 | TRBV6-5 | TRBD1 | once | TGTGCCAGCACCAAACACGACAGGGGAGGGTATGGCTACACCTTC | CASTKHDRGGYGYTF
TRBJ2-7 | TRBV4-3 | NA | NA | TGCGCCAGCAGCCAAGATTTAGGGGCTCTTTCCTACGAGCAGTACTTC | CASSQDLGALSYEQYF
TRBJ2-2 | TRBV7-9 | TRBD2 | NA | TGTGCCAGCAGCATCGATAGCGGGTCGACGAACACCGGGGAGCTGTTTTTT | CASSIDSGSTNTGELFF
TRBJ2-3 | TRBV28 | NA | NA | TGTGCCAGCAGTTTAAACAGCATTAGCACAGATACGCAGTATTTT | CASSLNSISTDTQYF
TRBJ2-3 | TRBV7-6 | TRBD2 | NA | TGTGCCAGCAGCAAGCTAGCGGTCCGCACAGATACGCAGTATTTT | CASSKLAVRTDTQYF
TRBJ2-1 | TRBV7-3 | TRBD2 | NA | TGTGCCAGCAGCTCAAAGGGGAGCGGGAGGGACCCCTACAATGAGCAGTTCTTC | CASSSKGSGRDPYNEQFF
TRBJ2-1 | TRBV7-9 | NA | NA | TGTGCCAGCAGCCCCATCGGGAATGAGCAGTTCTTC | CASSPIGNEQFF
TRBJ2-3 | TRBV9 | NA | NA | TGTGCCAGCAGAGCTGCCACAGATACGCAGTATTTT | CASRAATDTQYF
TRBJ1-1 | TRBV9 | NA | NA | TGTGCCAGCAGCGTAGGGGTCGGACAGAACACTGAAGCTTTCTTT | CASSVGVGQNTEAFF
TRBJ2-2 | TRBV9 | NA | NA | TGTGCCAGCAGCGTAGACAGTCGGGCCGGGGAGCTGTTTTTT | CASSVDSRAGELFF
TRBJ1-5 | TRBV6-5 | TRBD1 | NA | TGTGCCAGCAGCCTTGGGACAGGTTCGAATCAGCCCCAGCATTTT | CASSLGTGSNQPQHF
TRBJ2-2 | TRBV27 | TRBD1 | once | TGTGCCAGCAGTCCTTCCCGGGGGACAGGGCGCACCGGGGAGCTGTTTTTT | CASSPSRGTGRTGELFF
TRBJ2-2 | TRBV6-5 | NA | NA | TGTGCCAGCAGCCCCAGAGGGGTGGCCGGGGAGCTGTTTTTT | CASSPRGVAGELFF
TRBJ2-7 | TRBV19 | NA | NA | TGTGCCAGTAGTCCGTCGTGGGGGAGACACGAGCAGTACTTC | CASSPSWGRHEQYF
TRBJ2-4 | TRBV7-9 | NA | once | TGTGCCAGCAGCTTAGGAGAGGGCGCCAAAAACATTCAGTACTTC | CASSLGEGAKNIQYF
TRBJ2-3 | TRBV10-1 | NA | NA | TGCGCCAGCAGATCCCCCCTGGGCAGGGTCACAGATACGCAGTATTTT | CASRSPLGRVTDTQYF
TRBJ2-7 | TRBV6-4 | TRBD2 | NA | TGTGCCAGCAGTCTAGGTCTAGCGGGATTGAGGCAGTACTTC | CASSLGLAGLRQYF
TRBJ2-5 | TRBV5-4 | TRBD1 | NA | TGTGCCAGCAGCTGGAGGGACAGGTTGTATGAGACCCAGTACTTC | CASSWRDRLYETQYF
TRBJ2-5 | TRBV7-9 | TRBD1 | NA | TGTGCCAGCAGCTCTAGTACAGGGGTAGGGGAGACCCAGTACTTC | CASSSSTGVGETQYF
TRBJ2-7 | TRBV19 | NA | once | TGTGCCAGTAGTCCAGACTTAAATGGAGGGCAGTACTTC | CASSPDLNGGQYF
TRBJ2-7 | TRBV5-6 | NA | NA | TGTGCCAGCAGCTTGGTAGCCGGGAACTACGAGCAGTACTTC | CASSLVAGNYEQYF
TRBJ1-2 | TRBV7-9 | NA | NA | TGTGCCAGCAGCTTCCCTGATAACTATGGCTACACCTTC | CASSFPDNYGYTF
TRBJ2-1 | TRBV7-6 | TRBD1 | NA | TGTGCCAGCAGCCCGAGGACAGGGACCTACAATGAGCAGTTCTTC | CASSPRTGTYNEQFF
TRBJ2-1 | TRBV28 | NA | NA | TGTGCCAGCAAAGGGGGGGCGGAATACAATGAGCAGTTCTTC | CASKGGAEYNEQFF
TRBJ2-7 | TRBV6-1 | NA | NA | TGTGCCAGCAGTGAAGCGCCCTTCGACGAGCAGTACTTC | CASSEAPFDEQYF
TRBJ2-2 | TRBV18 | TRBD2 | NA | TGTGCCAGCTCACCACCAGGGGTGCGGGAGACGAGCACCGGGGAGCTGTTTTTT | CASSPPGVRETSTGELFF
TRBJ2-7 | TRBV28 | NA | NA | TGTGCCACCCACAGTTACGAGCAGTACTTC | CATHSYEQYF
TRBJ1-2 | TRBV12-5 | NA | NA | TGTGCTAGTGGTGCCGGTCTGCAGGGAAAGACCTATGGCTACACCTTC | CASGAGLQGKTYGYTF
TRBJ1-1 | TRBV25-1 | NA | NA | TGTGCCAGCAGTGAATCACGTGAAGCTTTCTTT | CASSESREAFF
TRBJ2-2 | TRBV6-6 | NA | once | TGTGCCAGCAGGGCGCTCCCCGGGGAGCTGTTTTTT | CASRALPGELFF
TRBJ1-1 | TRBV5-4 | NA | NA | TGTGCCAGCAGAGCCGGGACCCCCATGCGGAACACTGAAGCTTTCTTT | CASRAGTPMRNTEAFF
TRBJ2-5 | TRBV7-9 | NA | NA | TGTGCCAGCAGCTTAAGGAAGGGCAGGGCGGAGACCCAGTACTTC | CASSLRKGRAETQYF
TRBJ2-7 | TRBV28 | TRBD2 | NA | TGTGCCAGCAGTTTATCGCTAGCGGGAGCGTTAGGCGAGCAGTACTTC | CASSLSLAGALGEQYF
TRBJ2-3 | TRBV9 | TRBD2 | NA | TGTGCCAGCAGCGTAGGGATAGCGGGAGGGAGCACAGATACGCAGTATTTT | CASSVGIAGGSTDTQYF
TRBJ2-5 | TRBV7-9 | NA | NA | TGTGCCAGCAGCCGCGGGGCGGAGACCCAGTACTTC | CASSRGAETQYF
TRBJ1-1 | TRBV7-6 | NA | NA | TGTGCCAGCAGCCCTAGCTGGCAGGGGCTGAAAGAAGCTTTCTTT | CASSPSWQGLKEAFF
TRBJ2-3 | TRBV7-8 | TRBD2 | NA | TGTGCCAGCAGCTTAGCGCTAGCGGGAGGGGAGGGCACAGATACGCAGTATTTT | CASSLALAGGEGTDTQYF
TRBJ1-2 | TRBV6-5 | TRBD1 | NA | TGTGCCAGCAGTTACCCGGGACAGGGGCGAGGCAACTACACCTTC | CASSYPGQGRGNYTF